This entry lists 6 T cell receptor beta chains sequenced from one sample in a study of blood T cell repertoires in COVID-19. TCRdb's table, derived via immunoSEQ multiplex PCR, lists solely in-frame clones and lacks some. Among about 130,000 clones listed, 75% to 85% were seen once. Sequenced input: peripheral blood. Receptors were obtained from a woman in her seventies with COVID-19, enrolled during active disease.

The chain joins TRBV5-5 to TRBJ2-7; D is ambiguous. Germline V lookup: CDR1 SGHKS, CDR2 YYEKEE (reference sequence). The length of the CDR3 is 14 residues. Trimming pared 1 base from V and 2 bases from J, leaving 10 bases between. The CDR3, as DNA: TGTGCCAGCAGCTTGAATACTCCTACCTACGAGCAGTACTTC. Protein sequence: CASSLNTPTYEQYF.

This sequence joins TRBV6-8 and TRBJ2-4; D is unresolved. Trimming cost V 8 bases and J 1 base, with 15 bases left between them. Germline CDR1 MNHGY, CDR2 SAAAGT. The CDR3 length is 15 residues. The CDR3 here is CASDIVASAKNIQYF. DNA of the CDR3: TGTGCCAGCGACATAGTGGCCTCGGCCAAAAACATTCAGTACTTC.

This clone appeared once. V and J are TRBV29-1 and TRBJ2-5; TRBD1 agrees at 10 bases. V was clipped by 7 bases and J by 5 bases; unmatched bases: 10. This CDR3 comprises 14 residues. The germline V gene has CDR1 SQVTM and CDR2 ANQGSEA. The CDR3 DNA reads TGCAGCGGATCGACAGGGGGCGGGGGTGAGACCCAGTACTTC. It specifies CSGSTGGGGETQYF.

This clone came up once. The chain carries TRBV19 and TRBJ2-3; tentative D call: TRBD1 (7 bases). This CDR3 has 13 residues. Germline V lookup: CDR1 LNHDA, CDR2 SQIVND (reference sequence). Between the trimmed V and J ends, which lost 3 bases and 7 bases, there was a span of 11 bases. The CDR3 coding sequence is TGTGCCAGTAGTATCAGGGGGGTTAATACGCAGTATTTT. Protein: CASSIRGVNTQYF.

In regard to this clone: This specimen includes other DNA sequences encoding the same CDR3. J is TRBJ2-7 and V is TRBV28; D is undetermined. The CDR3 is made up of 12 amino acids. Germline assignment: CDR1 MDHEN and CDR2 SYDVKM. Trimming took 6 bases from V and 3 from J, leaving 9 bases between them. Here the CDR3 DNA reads TGTGCCAGCAGGAGAACCGGCTACGAGCAGTACTTC. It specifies CASRRTGYEQYF.

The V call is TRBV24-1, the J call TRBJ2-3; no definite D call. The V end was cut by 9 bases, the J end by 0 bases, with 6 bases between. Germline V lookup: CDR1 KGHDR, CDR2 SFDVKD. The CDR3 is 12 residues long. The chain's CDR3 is CATASSTDTQYF. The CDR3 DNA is TGTGCCACCGCGTCTAGCACAGATACGCAGTATTTT.